This TCR beta chain was recorded in a study of T-cell reconstitution after alpha-beta-depleted transplantation in children. Regarding the study as a whole: By about two months after transplant, alpha-beta T cells reportedly arose from several hundred graft clones that had expanded.

The library targeted TCRbeta and was prepared with unique molecular identifiers. MiXCR was run by TCRdb on the PCR reads, yielding one entry per CDR3 protein. The sample holds under 250,000 distinct CDR3 sequences; 20% to 30% are singletons and the top ten take 4% to 5.5%. About this clonotype: Its antigen is not identified.

Sequencing used PBMCs, mostly from graft donor cells, obtained 360 days after TCRalphabeta/CD19-depleted stem cell transplant. The origin of this receptor is a female patient younger than 10 who had a stem cell transplant for congenital amegakaryocytic thrombocytopenia, so the T cells may come from the graft donor.

The CDR3 coding sequence is TGTGCCAGCAATGGACTAGCGGGGTTTGAGACCCAGTACTTC. Protein product: CASNGLAGFETQYF. This chain connects TRBV28 to TRBJ2-5; 12 positions match TRBD2. The germline V gene has CDR1 MDHEN and CDR2 SYDVKM. This CDR3 contains 14 residues. J gave up 5 bases and V 7 bases, and 5 bases lay outside the gene matches.